A selection of T cell receptor beta chains follows, all from one sample in a study of T-cell reconstitution after alpha-beta-depleted transplantation in children. TCRdb reanalysed the PCR reads using MiXCR and keeps one entry per CDR3 protein. The table has about 870,000 distinct CDR3 sequences, roughly 16% seen once; the top ten hold around 5%. Sample: PBMCs, mostly from graft donor cells, taken 360 days after TCRalphabeta/CD19-depleted stem cell transplant. The receptors were sampled from a male patient younger than 18 who had a stem cell transplant for acute lymphoblastic leukemia, so the T cells may come from the graft donor. Each CDR3 is given with its conserved first and last residue. Fields, in order: clone size, D gene, J gene, V gene, CDR3 protein, CDR3 DNA. D genes are given only for firm matches. For some rows the clone size is stated as once, few or many, or as a class when expanded; others skip it.

abundance: -
d_gene: -
j_gene: TRBJ2-3
v_gene: TRBV5-4
CDR3aa: CASSLSREPRDTQYF
CDR3nt: TGTGCCAGCAGCTTGTCACGGGAGCCGAGAGATACGCAGTATTTT

abundance: -
d_gene: -
j_gene: TRBJ2-2
v_gene: TRBV20-1
CDR3aa: CSAHGHTPTGELFF
CDR3nt: TGCAGTGCTCACGGACATACTCCCACCGGGGAGCTGTTTTTT

abundance: -
d_gene: -
j_gene: TRBJ2-7
v_gene: TRBV20-1
CDR3aa: CSANRDTTYEQYF
CDR3nt: TGCAGTGCTAACCGGGACACTACCTACGAGCAGTACTTC

abundance: -
d_gene: -
j_gene: TRBJ1-1
v_gene: TRBV29-1
CDR3aa: CSVLWGATEAFF
CDR3nt: TGCAGCGTTCTATGGGGGGCTACTGAAGCTTTCTTT

abundance: -
d_gene: TRBD1
j_gene: TRBJ2-1
v_gene: TRBV20-1
CDR3aa: CSARAPPTGDEQFF
CDR3nt: TGCAGTGCTAGAGCTCCCCCGACAGGGGATGAGCAGTTCTTC

abundance: many
d_gene: TRBD2
j_gene: TRBJ2-3
v_gene: TRBV7-9
CDR3aa: CASSLFAGGPTDTQYF
CDR3nt: TGTGCCAGCAGCTTATTCGCGGGAGGGCCCACAGATACGCAGTATTTT

abundance: many
d_gene: TRBD2
j_gene: TRBJ2-1
v_gene: TRBV12-3/TRBV12-4
CDR3aa: CASRETSGSSYNEQFF
CDR3nt: TGTGCCAGCAGAGAGACTAGCGGGAGCTCCTACAATGAGCAGTTCTTC

abundance: -
d_gene: TRBD1
j_gene: TRBJ2-7
v_gene: TRBV7-9
CDR3aa: CASSLGKPGQKAYEQYF
CDR3nt: TGTGCCAGCAGCTTAGGAAAACCGGGACAGAAGGCCTACGAGCAGTACTTC

abundance: -
d_gene: -
j_gene: TRBJ2-5
v_gene: TRBV29-1
CDR3aa: CSALGVPAPETQYF
CDR3nt: TGCAGCGCCCTCGGGGTTCCAGCCCCAGAGACCCAGTACTTC

abundance: -
d_gene: -
j_gene: TRBJ2-7
v_gene: TRBV29-1
CDR3aa: CSVEGAGTHYEQYF
CDR3nt: TGCAGCGTTGAAGGCGCGGGAACCCACTACGAGCAGTACTTC

abundance: few
d_gene: -
j_gene: TRBJ2-2
v_gene: TRBV7-6
CDR3aa: CASSFEYTGELFF
CDR3nt: TGTGCCAGCAGTTTCGAGTACACCGGGGAGCTGTTTTTT

abundance: few
d_gene: TRBD1
j_gene: TRBJ2-1
v_gene: TRBV5-1
CDR3aa: CASSLERTGRIF
CDR3nt: TGCGCCAGCAGCTTGGAGAGGACAGGGCGTATCTTC

abundance: -
d_gene: -
j_gene: TRBJ1-4
v_gene: TRBV10-3
CDR3aa: CATRQGLGEKLFF
CDR3nt: TGTGCCACCCGGCAGGGGCTGGGGGAAAAACTGTTTTTT

abundance: -
d_gene: -
j_gene: TRBJ2-7
v_gene: TRBV19
CDR3aa: CASSIGGGIYEQYF
CDR3nt: TGTGCCAGTAGTATAGGAGGAGGGATCTACGAGCAGTACTTC

abundance: few
d_gene: TRBD1
j_gene: TRBJ1-6
v_gene: TRBV18
CDR3aa: CASSHTGTGNSPLHF
CDR3nt: TGTGCCAGCTCACACACCGGGACAGGAAATTCACCCCTCCACTTT

abundance: -
d_gene: TRBD1
j_gene: TRBJ2-6
v_gene: TRBV5-4
CDR3aa: CASSLNPGTGVSGANVLTF
CDR3nt: TGTGCCAGCAGCTTAAATCCCGGGACAGGGGTTTCTGGGGCCAACGTCCTGACTTTC

abundance: few
d_gene: -
j_gene: TRBJ2-1
v_gene: TRBV5-1
CDR3aa: CASSLPRARAGEQFF
CDR3nt: TGCGCCAGCAGCTTACCTAGGGCCAGGGCTGGAGAGCAGTTCTTC

abundance: -
d_gene: TRBD2
j_gene: TRBJ2-7
v_gene: TRBV11-1
CDR3aa: CASSPGGSLYYEQYF
CDR3nt: TGTGCCAGCAGCCCGGGGGGATCGCTATACTACGAGCAGTACTTC

abundance: many
d_gene: -
j_gene: TRBJ2-1
v_gene: TRBV5-6
CDR3aa: CASIRSRFNEQFF
CDR3nt: TGTGCCAGCATCCGGTCCCGTTTCAATGAGCAGTTCTTC

abundance: -
d_gene: -
j_gene: TRBJ2-2
v_gene: TRBV5-1
CDR3aa: CASSFSGTEELFF
CDR3nt: TGCGCCAGCAGCTTTTCGGGCACCGAGGAGCTGTTTTTT

abundance: -
d_gene: TRBD1
j_gene: TRBJ1-4
v_gene: TRBV5-1
CDR3aa: CASSHSGQVDEKLFF
CDR3nt: TGCGCCAGCAGCCACTCGGGACAGGTTGATGAAAAACTGTTTTTT

abundance: few
d_gene: -
j_gene: TRBJ2-7
v_gene: TRBV6-1
CDR3aa: CASSEYQGAYEQYF
CDR3nt: TGTGCCAGCAGTGAATATCAGGGTGCCTACGAGCAGTACTTC

abundance: few
d_gene: TRBD2
j_gene: TRBJ2-7
v_gene: TRBV15
CDR3aa: CATSSVLGQVSGGRYEQYF
CDR3nt: TGTGCCACCAGCAGCGTGCTAGGGCAGGTGTCGGGGGGTCGCTACGAGCAGTACTTC

abundance: few
d_gene: TRBD2
j_gene: TRBJ2-1
v_gene: TRBV12-3/TRBV12-4
CDR3aa: CASLLSGRGDEQFF
CDR3nt: TGTGCTTCCCTGCTAAGCGGGAGGGGGGATGAGCAGTTCTTC

abundance: few
d_gene: -
j_gene: TRBJ2-7
v_gene: TRBV7-9
CDR3aa: CASSYPADEQYF
CDR3nt: TGTGCCAGCAGCTACCCTGCGGACGAGCAGTACTTC

abundance: -
d_gene: -
j_gene: TRBJ1-1
v_gene: TRBV7-9
CDR3aa: CASSWTFMGNTEAFF
CDR3nt: TGTGCCAGCAGTTGGACGTTCATGGGCAACACTGAAGCTTTCTTT

abundance: -
d_gene: -
j_gene: TRBJ2-7
v_gene: TRBV29-1
CDR3aa: CSVADSKQYF
CDR3nt: TGCAGCGTTGCGGACTCCAAGCAGTACTTC

abundance: -
d_gene: -
j_gene: TRBJ2-7
v_gene: TRBV6-2/TRBV6-3
CDR3aa: CASSYHREWPGEQYF
CDR3nt: TGTGCCAGCAGTTACCATAGGGAGTGGCCGGGGGAGCAGTACTTC

abundance: few
d_gene: -
j_gene: TRBJ1-2
v_gene: TRBV29-1
CDR3aa: CSVELRTPNYGYTF
CDR3nt: TGCAGCGTTGAGCTAAGAACTCCTAACTATGGCTACACCTTC

abundance: few
d_gene: -
j_gene: TRBJ2-7
v_gene: TRBV12-3/TRBV12-4
CDR3aa: CASSTGLIGEQYF
CDR3nt: TGTGCCAGCAGCACGGGACTTATAGGAGAGCAGTACTTC

abundance: few
d_gene: -
j_gene: TRBJ2-1
v_gene: TRBV4-1
CDR3aa: CASSNRAEEQFF
CDR3nt: TGCGCCAGCAGCAACAGGGCTGAGGAGCAGTTCTTC